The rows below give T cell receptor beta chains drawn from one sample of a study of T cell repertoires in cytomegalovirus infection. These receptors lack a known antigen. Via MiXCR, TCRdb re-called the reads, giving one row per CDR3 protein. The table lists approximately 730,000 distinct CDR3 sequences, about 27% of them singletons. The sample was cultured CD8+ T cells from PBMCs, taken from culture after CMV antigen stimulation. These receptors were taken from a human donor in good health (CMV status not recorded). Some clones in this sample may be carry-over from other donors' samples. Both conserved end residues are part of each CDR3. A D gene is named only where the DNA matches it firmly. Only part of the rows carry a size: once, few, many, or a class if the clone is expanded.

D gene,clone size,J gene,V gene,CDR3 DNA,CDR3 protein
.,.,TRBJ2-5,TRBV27,TGTGCCAGCAGTTTCGGGGGGACACGGGAGACCCAGTACTTC,CASSFGGTRETQYF
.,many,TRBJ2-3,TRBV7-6,TGTGCCAGCAGCTCGACAGTGATCACAGATACGCAGTATTTT,CASSSTVITDTQYF
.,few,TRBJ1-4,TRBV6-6,TGTGCCAGCAGCTCCGGGACACAGGGCGTGACTAATGAAAAACTGTTTTTT,CASSSGTQGVTNEKLFF
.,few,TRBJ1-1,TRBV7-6,TGTGCCAGCAGCCCCCTGGGCGGCATGAACACTGAAGCTTTCTTT,CASSPLGGMNTEAFF
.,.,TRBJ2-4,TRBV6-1,TGTGCCAGCAGTGTCGATCCTGGTGGCAAAAACATTCAGTACTTC,CASSVDPGGKNIQYF
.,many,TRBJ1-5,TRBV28,TGTGCCAGCAGTCTGCGGATTGAGCCCCAGCATTTT,CASSLRIEPQHF
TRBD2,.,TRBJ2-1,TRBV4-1,TGCGCCAGCAGCCTAGCGGGTTTAGGCAATGAGCAGCTCTTC,CASSLAGLGNEQLF
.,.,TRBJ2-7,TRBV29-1,TGCAGCGTTAAACAGGGATCCTCCTACGAGCAGTACTTC,CSVKQGSSYEQYF
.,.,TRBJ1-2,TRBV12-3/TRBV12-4,TGTGCCAGCAGCTTAACAGAGTCTATCTATAGCTACACCTTC,CASSLTESIYSYTF
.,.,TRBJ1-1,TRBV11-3,TGTGCCAGCAGCTTAGACTCCGTAGGAGGCACTGAAGCTTTCTTT,CASSLDSVGGTEAFF
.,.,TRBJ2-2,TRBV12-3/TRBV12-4,TGTGCCAGCAGGATGGACGGAACCAGGGACCTGTTTTTT,CASRMDGTRDLFF
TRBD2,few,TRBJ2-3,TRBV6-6,TGTGCCAGCAGTAGCGGGACTAGGGTGGGGGATACGCAGTATTTT,CASSSGTRVGDTQYF
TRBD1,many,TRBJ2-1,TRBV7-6,TGTGCCAGCAGCCCTGGTACAGGGGATTATGAGCAGTTCTTC,CASSPGTGDYEQFF
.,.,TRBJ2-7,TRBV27,TGTGCCAGCAGTTTCCACCACGACAAGTCCTACGAGCAGTACTTC,CASSFHHDKSYEQYF
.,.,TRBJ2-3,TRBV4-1,TGTGCCAGCAGCGAACTTGAACCCAGCACAGATACGCAGTATTTT,CASSELEPSTDTQYF